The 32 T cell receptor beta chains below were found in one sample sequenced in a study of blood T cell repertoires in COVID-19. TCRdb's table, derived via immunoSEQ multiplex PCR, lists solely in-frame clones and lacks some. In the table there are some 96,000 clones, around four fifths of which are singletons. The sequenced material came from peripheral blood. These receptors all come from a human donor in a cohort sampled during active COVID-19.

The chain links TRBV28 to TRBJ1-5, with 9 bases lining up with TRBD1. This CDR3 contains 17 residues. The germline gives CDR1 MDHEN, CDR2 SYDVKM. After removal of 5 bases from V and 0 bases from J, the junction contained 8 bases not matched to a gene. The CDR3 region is CASSETTGGDSNQPQHF. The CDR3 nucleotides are TGTGCCAGCAGTGAAACGACAGGGGGGGATAGCAATCAGCCCCAGCATTTT.

CDR3 nucleotide sequence: TGTGCCAGCAGCCAGGGGCGCAGCTCCTACAATGAGCAGTTCTTC. Its protein product is CASSQGRSSYNEQFF. V gene TRBV6-4 combines with J gene TRBJ2-1; a possible D gene is TRBD1 (6 bases). The CDR3 is 15 amino acids. Germline values: CDR1 MRHNA, CDR2 SNTAGT. Trimming shortened V by 6 bases and J by 0 bases, and 12 bases separated the two germline ends.

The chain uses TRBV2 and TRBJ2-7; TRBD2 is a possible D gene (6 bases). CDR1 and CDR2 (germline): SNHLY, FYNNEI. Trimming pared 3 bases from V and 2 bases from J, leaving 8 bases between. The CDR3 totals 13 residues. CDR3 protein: CASSDPGAYEQYF. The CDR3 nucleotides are TGTGCCAGCAGTGATCCGGGGGCCTACGAGCAGTACTTC.

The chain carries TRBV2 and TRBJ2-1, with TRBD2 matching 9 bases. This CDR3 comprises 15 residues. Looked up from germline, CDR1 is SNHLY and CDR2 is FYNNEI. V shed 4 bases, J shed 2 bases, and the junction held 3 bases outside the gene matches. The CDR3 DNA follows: TGTGCCAGCAGTGGACTAGCGGCCGCCTACAATGAGCAGTTCTTC. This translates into CASSGLAAAYNEQFF.

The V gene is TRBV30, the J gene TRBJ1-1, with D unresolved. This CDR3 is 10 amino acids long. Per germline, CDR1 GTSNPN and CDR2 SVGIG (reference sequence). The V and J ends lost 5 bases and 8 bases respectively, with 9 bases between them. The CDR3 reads CAWAGSEAFF. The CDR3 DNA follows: TGTGCCTGGGCGGGATCCGAAGCTTTCTTT.

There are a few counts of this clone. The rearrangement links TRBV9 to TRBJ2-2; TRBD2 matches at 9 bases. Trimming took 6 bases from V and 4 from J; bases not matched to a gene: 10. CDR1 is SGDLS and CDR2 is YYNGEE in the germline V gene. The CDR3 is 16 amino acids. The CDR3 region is CASNRGSGGRTGELFF. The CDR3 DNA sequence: TGTGCCAGCAATAGAGGTAGCGGGGGACGCACCGGGGAGCTGTTTTTT.

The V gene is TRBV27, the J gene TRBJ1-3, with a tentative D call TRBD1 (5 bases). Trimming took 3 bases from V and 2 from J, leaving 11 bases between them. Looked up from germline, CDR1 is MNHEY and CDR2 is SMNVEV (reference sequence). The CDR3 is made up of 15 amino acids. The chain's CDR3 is CASSLEAGPGNTIYF. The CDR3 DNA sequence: TGTGCCAGCAGTTTGGAAGCGGGGCCTGGAAACACCATATATTTT.

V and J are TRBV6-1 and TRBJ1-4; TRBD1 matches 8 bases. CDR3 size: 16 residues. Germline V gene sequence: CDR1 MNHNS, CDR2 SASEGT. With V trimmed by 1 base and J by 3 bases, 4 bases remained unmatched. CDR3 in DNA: TGTGCCAGCAGTGAAGTAGTACAGGGGGCTAATGAAAAACTGTTTTTT. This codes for CASSEVVQGANEKLFF.

CDR3 sequence (DNA): TGCGCCAGCAGCCAGACCGGGACTAGCGGGGGGGAGGAGCAGTTCTTC. Translation gives CASSQTGTSGGEEQFF. V usage is TRBV5-1 and J usage is TRBJ2-1; TRBD2 agrees at 16 bases. The V gene end was trimmed by 4 bases and the J gene end by 10 bases; junction bases not matched to a gene: 8. CDR3 length: 16 residues. Germline assignment: CDR1 SGHRS and CDR2 YFSETQ.

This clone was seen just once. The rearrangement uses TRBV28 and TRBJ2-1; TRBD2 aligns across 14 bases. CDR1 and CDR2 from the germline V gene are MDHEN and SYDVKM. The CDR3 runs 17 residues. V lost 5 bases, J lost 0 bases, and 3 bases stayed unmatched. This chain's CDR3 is CASSRTSGGPSYNEQFF. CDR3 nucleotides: TGTGCCAGCAGTCGGACTAGCGGGGGGCCCTCCTACAATGAGCAGTTCTTC.

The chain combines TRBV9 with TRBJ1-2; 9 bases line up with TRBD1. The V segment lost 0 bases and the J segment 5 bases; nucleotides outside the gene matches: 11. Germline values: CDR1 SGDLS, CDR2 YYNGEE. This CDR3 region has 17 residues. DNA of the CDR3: TGTGCCAGCAGCGTAGTCTTAGAGGGACAGGGAAAGTATGGCTACACCTTC. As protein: CASSVVLEGQGKYGYTF.

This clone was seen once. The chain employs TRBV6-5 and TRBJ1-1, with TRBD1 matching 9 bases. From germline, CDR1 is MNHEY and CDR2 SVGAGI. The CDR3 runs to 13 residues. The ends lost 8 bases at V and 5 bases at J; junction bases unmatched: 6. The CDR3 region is CASGTGLRTEAFF. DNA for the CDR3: TGTGCCAGCGGGACAGGGCTGCGGACTGAAGCTTTCTTT.

Here the CDR3 reads CASSLDGRGDTIYF. The DNA for the CDR3 is TGCGCCAGCAGCTTGGATGGCAGGGGGGACACCATATATTTT. The chain links TRBV5-1 to TRBJ1-3; 7 nucleotides agree with TRBD1. This CDR3 spans 14 amino acids. Trimming removed 0 bases from V and 8 bases from J; junction bases left unmatched: 5. The V gene's germline CDR1 is SGHRS and CDR2 YFSETQ.

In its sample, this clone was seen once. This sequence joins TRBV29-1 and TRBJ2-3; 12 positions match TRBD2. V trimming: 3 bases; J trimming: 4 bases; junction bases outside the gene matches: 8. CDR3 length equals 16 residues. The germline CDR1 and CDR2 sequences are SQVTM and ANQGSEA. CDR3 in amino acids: CSVEKGASGGADTQYF. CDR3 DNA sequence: TGCAGCGTTGAGAAAGGGGCTAGCGGGGGGGCAGATACGCAGTATTTT.

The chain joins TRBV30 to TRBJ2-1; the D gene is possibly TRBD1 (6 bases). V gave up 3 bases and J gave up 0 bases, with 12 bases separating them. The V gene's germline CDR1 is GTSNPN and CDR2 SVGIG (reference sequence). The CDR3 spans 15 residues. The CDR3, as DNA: TGTGCCTGGAGGGTGACAGGCAGCTCCTACAATGAGCAGTTCTTC. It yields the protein CAWRVTGSSYNEQFF. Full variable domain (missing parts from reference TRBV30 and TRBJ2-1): SQTIHQWPATLVQPVGSPLSLECTVEGTSNPNLYWYRQAAGRGLQLLFYSVGIGQISSEVPQNLSASRPQDRQFILSSKKLLLSDSGFYLCAWRVTGSSYNEQFFGPGTRLTVL.

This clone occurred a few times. The CDR3: CAWSVYGGRQGGEKLFF. The CDR3 nucleotides are TGTGCCTGGAGTGTATACGGGGGTCGGCAGGGAGGAGAAAAACTGTTTTTT. This chain connects TRBV30 to TRBJ1-4; TRBD1 might be the D (5 bases). V was trimmed by 0 bases and J by 8 bases, leaving 22 bases between them. Per the germline V gene, CDR1 is GTSNPN and CDR2 is SVGIG (reference sequence). The CDR3 covers 17 residues.

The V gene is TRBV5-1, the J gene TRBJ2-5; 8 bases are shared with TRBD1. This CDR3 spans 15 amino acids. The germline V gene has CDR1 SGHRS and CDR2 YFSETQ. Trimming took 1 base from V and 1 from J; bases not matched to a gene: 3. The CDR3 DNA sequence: TGCGCCAGCAGCTTGACCGGACAGGGCCAAGAGACCCAGTACTTC. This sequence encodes CASSLTGQGQETQYF.

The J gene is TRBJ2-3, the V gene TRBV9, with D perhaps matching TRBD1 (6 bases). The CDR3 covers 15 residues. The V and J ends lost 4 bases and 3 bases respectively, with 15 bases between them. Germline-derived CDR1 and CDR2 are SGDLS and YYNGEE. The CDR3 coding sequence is TGTGCCAGCAGCCCGGCCAGGGGCAATACAGATACGCAGTATTTT. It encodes CASSPARGNTDTQYF.

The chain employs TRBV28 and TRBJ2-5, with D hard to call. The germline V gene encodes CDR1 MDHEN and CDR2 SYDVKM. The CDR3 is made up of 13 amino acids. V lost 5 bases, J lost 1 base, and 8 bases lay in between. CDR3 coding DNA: TGTGCCAGCAGTCTCTATGCCCAAGAGACCCAGTACTTC. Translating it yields CASSLYAQETQYF.

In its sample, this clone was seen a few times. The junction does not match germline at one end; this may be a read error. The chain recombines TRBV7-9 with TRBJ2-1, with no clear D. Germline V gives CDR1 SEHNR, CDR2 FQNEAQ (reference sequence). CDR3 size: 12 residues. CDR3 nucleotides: TGTGCCAGCAGCTTCTCCTTCAATGAGCAGTTCTTC. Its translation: CASSFSFNEQFF.

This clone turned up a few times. CDR3 nucleotides: TGTGCCAGTAGTACCTTCGCCCGGGCCGGGGAGCTGTTTTTT. Translation: CASSTFARAGELFF. This rearrangement joins TRBV19 to TRBJ2-2, with no clear D. The CDR3 consists of 14 residues. Germline CDR1 and CDR2: LNHDA and SQIVND (reference sequence). The V gene lost 4 bases and the J gene lost 6 bases, with 12 bases spanning the gap.

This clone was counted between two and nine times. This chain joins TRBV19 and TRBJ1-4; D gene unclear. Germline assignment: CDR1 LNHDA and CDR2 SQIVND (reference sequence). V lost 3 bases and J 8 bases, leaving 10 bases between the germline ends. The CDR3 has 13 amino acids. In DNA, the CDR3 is TGTGCCAGTAGTATGAACCCGGAGGAAAAACTGTTTTTT. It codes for CASSMNPEEKLFF.

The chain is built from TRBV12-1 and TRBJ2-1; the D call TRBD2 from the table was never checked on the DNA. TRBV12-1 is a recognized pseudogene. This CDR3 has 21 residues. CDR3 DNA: TGTGCCAGCAGCCCAAGGACCTCCCTCGGGACTAGCGGGAAGCGGGGCAATGAGCAGTTCTTC. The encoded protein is CASSPRTSLGTSGKRGNEQFF.

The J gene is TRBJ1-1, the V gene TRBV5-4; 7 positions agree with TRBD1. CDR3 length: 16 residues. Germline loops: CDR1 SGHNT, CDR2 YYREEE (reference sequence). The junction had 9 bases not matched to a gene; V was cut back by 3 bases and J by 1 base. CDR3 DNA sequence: TGTGCCAGCAGCTCCGAGACAGGGAGCGCGAACACTGAAGCTTTCTTT. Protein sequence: CASSSETGSANTEAFF.

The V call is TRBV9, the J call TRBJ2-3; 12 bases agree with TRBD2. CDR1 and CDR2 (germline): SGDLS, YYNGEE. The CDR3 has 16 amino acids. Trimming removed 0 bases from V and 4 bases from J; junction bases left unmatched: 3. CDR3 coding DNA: TGTGCCAGCAGCGTAGCCAGACTAGCGGGAGCAGATACGCAGTATTTT. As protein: CASSVARLAGADTQYF.

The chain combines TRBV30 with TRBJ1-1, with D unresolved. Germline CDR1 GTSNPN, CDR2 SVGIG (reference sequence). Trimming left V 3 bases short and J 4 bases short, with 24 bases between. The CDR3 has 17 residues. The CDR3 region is CAWRDLRRAVRGTEAFF. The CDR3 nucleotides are TGTGCCTGGAGGGACCTTCGGAGGGCAGTGAGAGGCACTGAAGCTTTCTTT. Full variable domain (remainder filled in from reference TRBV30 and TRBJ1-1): SQTIHQWPATLVQPVGSPLSLECTVEGTSNPNLYWYRQAAGRGLQLLFYSVGIGQISSEVPQNLSASRPQDRQFILSSKKLLLSDSGFYLCAWRDLRRAVRGTEAFFGQGTRLTVV.

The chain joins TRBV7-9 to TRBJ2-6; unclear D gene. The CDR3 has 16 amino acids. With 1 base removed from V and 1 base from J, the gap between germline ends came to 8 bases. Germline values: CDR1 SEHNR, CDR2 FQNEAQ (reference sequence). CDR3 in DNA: TGTGCCAGCAGCTTAGTAACCGGTTCTGGGGCCAACGTCCTGACTTTC. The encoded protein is CASSLVTGSGANVLTF.

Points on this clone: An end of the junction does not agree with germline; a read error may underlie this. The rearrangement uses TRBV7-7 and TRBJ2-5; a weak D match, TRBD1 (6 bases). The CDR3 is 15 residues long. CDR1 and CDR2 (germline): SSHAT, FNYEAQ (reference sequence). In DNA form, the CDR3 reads TGTGCTAGCAGCTCAGTAAAGGGGGTCGAAGAGACCCAGTACTTC. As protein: CASSSVKGVEETQYF.

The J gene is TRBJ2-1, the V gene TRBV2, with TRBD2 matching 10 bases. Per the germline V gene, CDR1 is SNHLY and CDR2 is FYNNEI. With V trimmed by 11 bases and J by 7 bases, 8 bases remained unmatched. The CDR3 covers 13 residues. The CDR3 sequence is CAWGASGSNEQFF. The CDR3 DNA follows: TGTGCCTGGGGGGCTAGCGGGAGTAATGAGCAGTTCTTC. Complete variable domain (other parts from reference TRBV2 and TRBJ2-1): EPEVTQTPSHQVTQMGQEVILRCVPISNHLYFYWYRQILGQKVEFLVSFYNNEISEKSEIFDDQFSVERPDGSNFTLKIRSTKLEDSAMYFCAWGASGSNEQFFGPGTRLTVL.

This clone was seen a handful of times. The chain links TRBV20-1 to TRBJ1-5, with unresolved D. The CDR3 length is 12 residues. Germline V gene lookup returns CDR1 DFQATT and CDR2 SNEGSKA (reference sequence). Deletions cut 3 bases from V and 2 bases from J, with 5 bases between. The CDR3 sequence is CSASRGNQPQHF. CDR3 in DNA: TGCAGTGCTAGTCGGGGCAATCAGCCCCAGCATTTT.

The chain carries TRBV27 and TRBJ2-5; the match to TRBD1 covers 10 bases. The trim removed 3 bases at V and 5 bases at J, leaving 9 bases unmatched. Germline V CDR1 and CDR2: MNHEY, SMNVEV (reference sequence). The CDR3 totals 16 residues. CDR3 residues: CASSFYTGTGAETQYF. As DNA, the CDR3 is TGTGCCAGCAGTTTTTACACCGGGACAGGGGCGGAGACCCAGTACTTC.

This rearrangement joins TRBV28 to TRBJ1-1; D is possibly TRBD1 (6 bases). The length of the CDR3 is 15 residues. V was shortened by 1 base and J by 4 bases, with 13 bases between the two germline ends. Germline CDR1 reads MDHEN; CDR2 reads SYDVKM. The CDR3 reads CASSLSQGLGTEAFF. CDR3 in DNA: TGTGCCAGCAGTTTATCACAGGGATTGGGCACTGAAGCTTTCTTT.